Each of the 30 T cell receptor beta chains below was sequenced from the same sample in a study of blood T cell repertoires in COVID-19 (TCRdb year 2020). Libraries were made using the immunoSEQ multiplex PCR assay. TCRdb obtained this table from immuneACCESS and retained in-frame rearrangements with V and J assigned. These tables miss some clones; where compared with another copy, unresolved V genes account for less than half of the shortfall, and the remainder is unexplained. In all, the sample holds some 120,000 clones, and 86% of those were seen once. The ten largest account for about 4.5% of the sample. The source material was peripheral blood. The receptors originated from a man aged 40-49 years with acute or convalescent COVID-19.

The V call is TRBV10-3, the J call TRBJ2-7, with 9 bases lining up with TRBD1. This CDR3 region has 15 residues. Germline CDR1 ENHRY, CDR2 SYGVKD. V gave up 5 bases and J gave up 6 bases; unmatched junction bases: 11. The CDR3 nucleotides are TGTGCCATCAGTAGGGACAGGGACGTCTCGGGCGAGCAGTACTTC. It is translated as CAISRDRDVSGEQYF.

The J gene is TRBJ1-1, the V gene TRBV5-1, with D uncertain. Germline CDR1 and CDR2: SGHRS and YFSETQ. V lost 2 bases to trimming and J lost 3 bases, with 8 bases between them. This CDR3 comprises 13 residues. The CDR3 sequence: CASSFEDDTEAFF. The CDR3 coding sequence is TGCGCCAGCAGCTTCGAGGATGACACTGAAGCTTTCTTT.

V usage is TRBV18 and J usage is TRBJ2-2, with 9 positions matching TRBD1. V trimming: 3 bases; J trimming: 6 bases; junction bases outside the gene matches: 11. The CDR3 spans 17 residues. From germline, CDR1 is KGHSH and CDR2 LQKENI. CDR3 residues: CASSPLPGQGPSGELFF. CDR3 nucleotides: TGTGCCAGCTCACCTTTACCGGGACAGGGCCCCTCCGGGGAGCTGTTTTTT.

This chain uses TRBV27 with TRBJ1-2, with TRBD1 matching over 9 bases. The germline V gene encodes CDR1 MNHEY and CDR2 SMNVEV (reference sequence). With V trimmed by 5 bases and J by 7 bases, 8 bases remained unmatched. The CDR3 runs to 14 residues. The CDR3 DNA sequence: TGTGCCAGCAGTGTACAGGGGGCATCGGTTGGCTACACCTTC. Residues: CASSVQGASVGYTF.

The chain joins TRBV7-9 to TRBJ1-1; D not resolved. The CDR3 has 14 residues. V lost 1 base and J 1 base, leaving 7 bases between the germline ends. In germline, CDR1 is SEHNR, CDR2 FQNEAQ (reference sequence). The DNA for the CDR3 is TGTGCCAGCAGCTTAGGGGCCCGGAACACTGAAGCTTTCTTT. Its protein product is CASSLGARNTEAFF.

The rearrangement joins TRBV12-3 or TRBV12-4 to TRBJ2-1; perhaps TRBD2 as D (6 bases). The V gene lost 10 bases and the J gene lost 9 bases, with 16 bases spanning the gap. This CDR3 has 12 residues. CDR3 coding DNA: TGTGCCACCTCGATGGGCGGGGTTGAGCAGTTCTTC. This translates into CATSMGGVEQFF.

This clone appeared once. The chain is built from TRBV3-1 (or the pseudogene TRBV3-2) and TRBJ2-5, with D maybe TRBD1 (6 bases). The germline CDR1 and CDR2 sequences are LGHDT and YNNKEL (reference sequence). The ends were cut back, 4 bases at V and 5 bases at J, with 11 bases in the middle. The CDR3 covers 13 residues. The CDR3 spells CASSLGTRETQYF. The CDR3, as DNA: TGTGCCAGCAGCCTTGGGACACGGGAGACCCAGTACTTC.

Written as DNA, the CDR3 is TGTGCCAGCAGCAGGGGGGGATTGGTCACTGAAGCTTTCTTT. Translation gives CASSRGGLVTEAFF. The J gene is TRBJ1-1, the V gene TRBV7-2; a possible D gene is TRBD1 (6 bases). V lost 5 bases, J lost 4 bases, and 14 bases lay in between. Germline values: CDR1 SGHTA, CDR2 FQGNSA. The CDR3 has 14 amino acids. Full variable domain (outside the CDR3, taken from reference TRBV7-2 and TRBJ1-1): GAGVSQSPSNKVTEKGKDVELRCDPISGHTALYWYRQSLGQGLEFLIYFQGNSAPDKSGLPSDRFSAERTGGSVSTLTIQRTQQEDSAVYLCASSRGGLVTEAFFGQGTRLTVV.

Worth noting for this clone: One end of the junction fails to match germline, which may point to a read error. The CDR3 bases are TGTGCCAGCAGCTCCGCCGGGAGTGCCACATATACGCAGTATTTT. This gives the protein CASSSAGSATYTQYF. The chain couples TRBV7-3 to TRBJ2-3, with D perhaps matching TRBD2 (6 bases). Germline V gene lookup returns CDR1 SGHTA and CDR2 FQGTGA. The CDR3 has 15 amino acids.

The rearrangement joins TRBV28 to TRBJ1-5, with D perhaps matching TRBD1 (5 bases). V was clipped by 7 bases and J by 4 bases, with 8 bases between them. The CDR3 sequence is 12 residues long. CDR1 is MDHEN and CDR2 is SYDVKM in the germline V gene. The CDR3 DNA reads TGTGCCAGCAAGGAGGGGAATCAGCCCCAGCATTTT. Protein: CASKEGNQPQHF.

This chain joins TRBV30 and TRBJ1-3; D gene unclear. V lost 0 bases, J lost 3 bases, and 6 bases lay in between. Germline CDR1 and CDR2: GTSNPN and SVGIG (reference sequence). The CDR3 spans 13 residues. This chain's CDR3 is CAWSVLFGNTIYF. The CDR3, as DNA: TGTGCCTGGAGTGTACTTTTTGGAAACACCATATATTTT.

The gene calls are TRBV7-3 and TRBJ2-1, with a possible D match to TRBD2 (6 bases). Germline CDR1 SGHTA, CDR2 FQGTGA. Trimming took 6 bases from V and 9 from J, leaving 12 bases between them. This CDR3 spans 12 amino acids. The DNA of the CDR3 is TGTGCCAGCAGTTCCTTTAGCGGTGAGCAGTTCTTC. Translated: CASSSFSGEQFF.

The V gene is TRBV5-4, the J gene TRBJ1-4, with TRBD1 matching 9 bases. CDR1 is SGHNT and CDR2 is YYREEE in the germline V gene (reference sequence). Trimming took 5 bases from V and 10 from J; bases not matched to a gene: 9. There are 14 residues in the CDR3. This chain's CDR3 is CASRPGQGVGKLFF. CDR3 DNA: TGTGCCAGCAGACCGGGACAGGGCGTTGGAAAACTGTTTTTT.

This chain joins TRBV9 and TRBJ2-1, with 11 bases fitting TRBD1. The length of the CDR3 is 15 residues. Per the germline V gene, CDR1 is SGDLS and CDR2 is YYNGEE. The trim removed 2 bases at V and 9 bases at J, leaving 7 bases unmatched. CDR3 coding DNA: TGTGCCAGCAGCGTTGGGACAGGGGGGACGGGTGAGCAGTTCTTC. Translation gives CASSVGTGGTGEQFF.

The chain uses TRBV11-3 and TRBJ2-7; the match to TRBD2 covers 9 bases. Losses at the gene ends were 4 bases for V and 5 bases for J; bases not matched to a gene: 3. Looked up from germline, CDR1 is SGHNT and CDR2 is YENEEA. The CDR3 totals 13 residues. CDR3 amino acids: CASSSASGDEQYF. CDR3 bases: TGTGCCAGCAGCTCCGCTAGCGGGGACGAGCAGTACTTC.

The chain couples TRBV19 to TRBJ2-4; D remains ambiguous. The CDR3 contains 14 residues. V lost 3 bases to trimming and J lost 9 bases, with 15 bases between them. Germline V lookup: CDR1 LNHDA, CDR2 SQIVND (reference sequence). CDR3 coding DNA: TGTGCCAGTAGTATCGGCCAAACCGGCGGCATTCAGTACTTC. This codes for CASSIGQTGGIQYF.

Here the CDR3 DNA reads TGCGCCAGCAGCCTCACCGGGACAGCCATTACCTACGAGCAGTACTTC. Its translation: CASSLTGTAITYEQYF. V gene TRBV5-1 combines with J gene TRBJ2-7, with TRBD1 matching 7 bases. The CDR3 loop spans 16 amino acids. Trimming took 4 bases from V and 2 from J; bases not matched to a gene: 12. CDR1 and CDR2 from the germline V gene are SGHRS and YFSETQ.

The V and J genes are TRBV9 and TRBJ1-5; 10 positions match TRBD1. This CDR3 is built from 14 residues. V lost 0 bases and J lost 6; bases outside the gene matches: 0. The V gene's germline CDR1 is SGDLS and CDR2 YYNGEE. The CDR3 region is CASSVGTGGQPQHF. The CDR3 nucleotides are TGTGCCAGCAGCGTAGGGACAGGGGGTCAGCCCCAGCATTTT.

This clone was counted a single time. The CDR3 region has the DNA TGTGCCAGCAGCTTCGAGGGCCCGCCTGAGACCCAGTACTTC. This sequence encodes CASSFEGPPETQYF. The rearrangement joins TRBV14 to TRBJ2-5, with D perhaps TRBD2 (5 bases). This CDR3 has 14 amino acids. V was shortened by 5 bases and J by 5 bases, with 15 bases between the two germline ends. Germline loops: CDR1 SGHDN, CDR2 FVKESK.

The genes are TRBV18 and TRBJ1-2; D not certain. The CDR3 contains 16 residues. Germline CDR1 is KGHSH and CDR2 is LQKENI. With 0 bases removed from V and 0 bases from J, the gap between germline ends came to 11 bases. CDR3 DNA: TGTGCCAGCTCACCACCGAATCCGGGGACTAACTATGGCTACACCTTC. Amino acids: CASSPPNPGTNYGYTF.

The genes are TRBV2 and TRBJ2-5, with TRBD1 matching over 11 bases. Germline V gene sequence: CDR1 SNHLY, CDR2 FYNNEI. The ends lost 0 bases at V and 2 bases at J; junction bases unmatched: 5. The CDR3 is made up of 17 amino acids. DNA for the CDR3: TGTGCCAGCAGTGAAGCCCGTCGGGACAGGGGGCAAGAGACCCAGTACTTC. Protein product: CASSEARRDRGQETQYF.

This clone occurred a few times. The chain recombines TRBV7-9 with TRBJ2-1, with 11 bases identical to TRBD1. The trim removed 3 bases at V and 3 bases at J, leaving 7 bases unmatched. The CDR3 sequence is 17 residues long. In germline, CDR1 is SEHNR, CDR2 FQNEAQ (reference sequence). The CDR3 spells CASSFPTGTGGYNEQFF. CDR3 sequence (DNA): TGTGCCAGCAGCTTCCCAACCGGGACAGGGGGCTACAATGAGCAGTTCTTC.

CDR3 nucleotides: TGTGCCAGTAGCTTACAGGGGTTGAGCTCACCCCTCCACTTT. This encodes CASSLQGLSSPLHF. The chain combines TRBV19 with TRBJ1-6, with TRBD1 matching 7 bases. Trimming cost V 6 bases and J 10 bases; bases outside gene matches: 9. Per germline, CDR1 LNHDA and CDR2 SQIVND (reference sequence). The CDR3 contains 14 residues.

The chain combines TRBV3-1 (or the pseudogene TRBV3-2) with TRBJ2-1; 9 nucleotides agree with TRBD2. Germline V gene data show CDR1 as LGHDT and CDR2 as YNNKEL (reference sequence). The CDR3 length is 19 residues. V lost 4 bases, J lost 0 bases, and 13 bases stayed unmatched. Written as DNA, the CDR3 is TGTGCCAGCAGCCGACCTGACGGCGCGGGGGGGCCCTCCTACAATGAGCAGTTCTTC. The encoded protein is CASSRPDGAGGPSYNEQFF.

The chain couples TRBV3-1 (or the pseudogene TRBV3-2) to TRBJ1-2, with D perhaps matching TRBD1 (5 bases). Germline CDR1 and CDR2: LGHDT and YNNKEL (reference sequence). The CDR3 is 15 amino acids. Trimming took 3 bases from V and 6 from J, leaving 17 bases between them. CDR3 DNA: TGTGCCAGCAGCCACCCCGCGGCAGGGAGGGATGGCTACACCTTC. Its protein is CASSHPAAGRDGYTF.

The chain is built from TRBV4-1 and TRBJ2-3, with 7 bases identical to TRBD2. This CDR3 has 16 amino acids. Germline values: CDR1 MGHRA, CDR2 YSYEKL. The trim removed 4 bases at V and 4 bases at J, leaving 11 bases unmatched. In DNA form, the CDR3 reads TGCGCCAGCAGCCTCCTGAGCGGGGAAGTGGCAGATACGCAGTATTTT. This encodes CASSLLSGEVADTQYF.

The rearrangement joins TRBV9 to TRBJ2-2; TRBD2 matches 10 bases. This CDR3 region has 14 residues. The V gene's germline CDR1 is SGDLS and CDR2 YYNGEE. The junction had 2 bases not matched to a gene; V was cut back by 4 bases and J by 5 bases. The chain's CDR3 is CASSMGLATGELFF. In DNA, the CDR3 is TGTGCCAGCAGCATGGGACTAGCGACCGGGGAGCTGTTTTTT.

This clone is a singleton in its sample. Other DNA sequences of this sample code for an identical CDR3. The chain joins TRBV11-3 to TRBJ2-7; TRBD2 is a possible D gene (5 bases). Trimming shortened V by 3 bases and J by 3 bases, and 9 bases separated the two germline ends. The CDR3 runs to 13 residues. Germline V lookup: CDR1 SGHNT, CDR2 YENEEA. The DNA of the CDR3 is TGTGCCAGCAGCTTGGACGGGAACTACGAGCAGTACTTC. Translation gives CASSLDGNYEQYF.

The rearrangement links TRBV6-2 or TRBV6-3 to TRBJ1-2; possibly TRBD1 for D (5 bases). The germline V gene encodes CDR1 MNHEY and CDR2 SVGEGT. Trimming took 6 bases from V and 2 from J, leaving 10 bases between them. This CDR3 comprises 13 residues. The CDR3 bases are TGTGCCAGCAGCCCTGACAGAAACTATGGCTACACCTTC. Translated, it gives CASSPDRNYGYTF.

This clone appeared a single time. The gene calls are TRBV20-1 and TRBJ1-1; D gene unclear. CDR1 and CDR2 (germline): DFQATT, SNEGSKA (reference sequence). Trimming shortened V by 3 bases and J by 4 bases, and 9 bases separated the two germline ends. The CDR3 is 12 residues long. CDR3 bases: TGCAGTGCTAGTCTTCGGAGCACTGAAGCTTTCTTT. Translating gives CSASLRSTEAFF.